The clone carrying this TCR beta chain was seen a handful of times. Semi-nested PCR with Nested Universal Primer A followed constant-region reverse priming of full-length variable regions. Using its own MiXCR run on the 5' RACE reads, TCRdb lists one record per CDR3 protein. The data hold 30,000 to 40,000 distinct CDR3 sequences, with about 26% observed a single time. Naive CD4+ T cells were purified with Tregs depleted by CD25. Per germline, CDR1 SGHKS and CDR2 YYEKEE (reference sequence). This CDR3 contains 14 residues. Trimming cost V 2 bases and J 0 bases, with 8 bases left between them. The sample consisted of naive CD4+ T cells sorted from a lymph node. Subset: naive CD4+ T cells, CD4+CD45RA+CD25-. The receptor's source is a female donor with breast cancer. V and J are TRBV5-5 and TRBJ1-1; D not certain. The CDR3 is CASSFVGMNTEAFF. CDR3 nucleotide sequence: TGTGCCAGCAGCTTTGTTGGGATGAACACTGAAGCTTTCTTT.